Following are 29 T cell receptor beta chains from one sample sequenced in a study of cytomegalovirus exposure and HLA in healthy donors. The PCR was carried out with 60 Vbeta primers and 13 Jbeta primers. The repertoire was sequenced with immunoSEQ multiplex PCR; TCRdb's copy has only in-frame clones and lacks some. This repertoire shows under 300,000 clones, 80% to 95% found once; its top ten account for about 1.7%. The material sequenced was PBMCs. The receptors here all came from a girl aged 2-10 years in good health and CMV-seronegative.

The chain uses TRBV2 and TRBJ1-2; 10 bases line up with TRBD1. After removal of 6 bases from V and 4 bases from J, the junction contained 5 bases not matched to a gene. Per the germline V gene, CDR1 is SNHLY and CDR2 is FYNNEI. CDR3 length: 14 amino acids. The CDR3 region is CASRGTGAFYGYTF. The CDR3 bases are TGTGCCAGCAGAGGGACAGGGGCCTTCTATGGCTACACCTTC.

This chain links TRBV19 with TRBJ1-1, with TRBD1 as a possible D gene (5 bases). This CDR3 contains 11 residues. The V end lost 10 bases, the J end lost 4 bases, and 10 bases lay between the germline ends. Germline lookup yields CDR1 LNHDA and CDR2 SQIVND (reference sequence). The DNA for the CDR3 is TGTGCCATCGGGGGTGTCACTGAAGCTTTCTTT. This translates into CAIGGVTEAFF. The full variable domain, with the rest looked up from reference TRBV19 and TRBJ1-1, is DGGITQSPKYLFRKEGQNVTLSCEQNLNHDAMYWYRQDPGQGLRLIYYSQIVNDFQKGDIAEGYSVSREKKESFPLTVTSAQKNPTAFYLCAIGGVTEAFFGQGTRLTVV.

J is TRBJ2-1 and V is TRBV19; 8 bases map to TRBD2. Germline V gene sequence: CDR1 LNHDA, CDR2 SQIVND (reference sequence). The CDR3 sequence is 17 residues long. V gave up 3 bases and J gave up 7 bases; unmatched junction bases: 14. Here the CDR3 DNA reads TGTGCCAGTAGTATGGGCGCAGGACTAGCCGCAACTAATGAGCAGTTCTTC. Amino acid sequence: CASSMGAGLAATNEQFF.

The chain couples TRBV6-1 to TRBJ1-1; 7 bases fit TRBD1. The CDR3 totals 14 residues. V shed 4 bases, J shed 4 bases, and the junction held 6 bases outside the gene matches. In germline, CDR1 is MNHNS, CDR2 SASEGT. The CDR3 bases are TGTGCCAGCAGTGTAGGACAGGCGAGCACTGAAGCTTTCTTT. This translates into CASSVGQASTEAFF.

Points on this clone: One end of the junction fails to match germline, which may point to a read error. The rearrangement uses TRBV7-9 and TRBJ1-1; D remains unclear. The CDR3 is made up of 15 amino acids. Germline CDR1 and CDR2: SEHNR and FQNEAQ (reference sequence). The CDR3 loop is CSSSLDGQSNTEAFF. In nucleotides, the CDR3 is TGTTCCAGCAGCTTAGATGGTCAGTCAAACACTGAAGCTTTCTTT. Full variable domain (missing parts from reference TRBV7-9 and TRBJ1-1): DTGVSQNPRHKITKRGQNVTFRCDPISEHNRLYWYRQTLGQGPEFLTYFQNEAQLEKSRLLSDRFSAERPKGSFSTLEIQRTEQGDSAMYLCSSSLDGQSNTEAFFGQGTRLTVV.

The rearrangement links TRBV10-1 to TRBJ2-1, with 8 bases identical to TRBD2. The trim removed 6 bases at V and 7 bases at J, leaving 11 bases unmatched. Germline V gene sequence: CDR1 WNHNN, CDR2 SYGVQD (reference sequence). This CDR3 contains 15 residues. CDR3 residues: CASSRQRESYNEQFF. Here the CDR3 DNA reads TGCGCCAGCAGCCGCCAGCGGGAGAGTTATAATGAGCAGTTCTTC.

The chain employs TRBV6-5 and TRBJ1-2; D is perhaps TRBD1 (5 bases). Germline V gene data show CDR1 as MNHEY and CDR2 as SVGAGI. The CDR3 is 13 amino acids. The V end lost 8 bases, the J end lost 2 bases, and 12 bases lay between the germline ends. Here the CDR3 reads CASRGLGNYGYTF. The DNA for the CDR3 is TGTGCCAGCCGGGGGTTGGGGAACTATGGCTACACCTTC.

The rearrangement joins TRBV7-2 to TRBJ1-3, with 7 bases lining up with TRBD1. The CDR3 length is 15 residues. CDR1 is SGHTA and CDR2 is FQGNSA in the germline V gene. J gave up 3 bases and V 2 bases, and 4 bases lay outside the gene matches. Here the CDR3 reads CASSLKSGGGNTIYF. The CDR3 DNA is TGTGCCAGCAGCTTAAAGTCAGGGGGTGGAAACACCATATATTTT.

This sequence joins TRBV7-2 and TRBJ2-7, with 8 bases aligning to TRBD2. Germline V gives CDR1 SGHTA, CDR2 FQGNSA. The V segment lost 1 base and the J segment 2 bases; nucleotides outside the gene matches: 10. The CDR3 spans 17 residues. In nucleotides, the CDR3 is TGTGCCAGCAGCTTAGTTACTAGCGGAGGGGGGGCCTACGAGCAGTACTTC. Its translation is CASSLVTSGGGAYEQYF.

The chain links TRBV5-1 to TRBJ2-1, with 8 bases aligning to TRBD1. V lost 0 bases, J lost 4 bases, and 15 bases stayed unmatched. Germline values: CDR1 SGHRS, CDR2 YFSETQ. This CDR3 is 19 amino acids long. The CDR3 region is CASSLGSLNRQGSYNEQFF. For the CDR3, the DNA is TGCGCCAGCAGCTTGGGATCCCTCAATCGACAGGGGTCATACAATGAGCAGTTCTTC.

The rearrangement joins TRBV18 to TRBJ1-1; possibly TRBD1 for D (6 bases). Trimming removed 5 bases from V and 2 bases from J, with 9 bases in between. This CDR3 is 13 amino acids long. CDR1 and CDR2 (germline): KGHSH, LQKENI. For the CDR3, the DNA is TGTGCCAGCTCATCGACAGGCAACACTGAAGCTTTCTTT. It specifies CASSSTGNTEAFF.

The chain employs TRBV29-1 and TRBJ2-2, with a possible D match to TRBD1 (5 bases). Trimming pared 3 bases from V and 4 bases from J, leaving 12 bases between. CDR1 SQVTM and CDR2 ANQGSEA come from the germline V gene. The CDR3 runs 14 residues. This CDR3 reads CSVDRQGTTGELFF. The CDR3 nucleotides read TGCAGCGTTGACAGGCAGGGAACCACCGGGGAGCTGTTTTTT.

Only a few counts were recorded for this clone. This chain joins TRBV4-1 and TRBJ1-3; D gene uncertain. Trimming took off 3 bases at V and 0 bases at J, with 9 bases between the two ends. Germline values: CDR1 MGHRA, CDR2 YSYEKL. The CDR3 consists of 15 residues. The CDR3, as DNA: TGCGCCAGCAGCCATCCTAGGTACTCTGGAAACACCATATATTTT. As protein: CASSHPRYSGNTIYF.

The chain has TRBV19 and TRBJ1-3; D not resolved. Per the germline V gene, CDR1 is LNHDA and CDR2 is SQIVND (reference sequence). The CDR3 loop spans 13 amino acids. V was clipped by 8 bases and J by 0 bases, with 8 bases between them. The CDR3 sequence: CASHPSSGNTIYF. Here the CDR3 DNA reads TGTGCCAGTCACCCCAGCTCTGGAAACACCATATATTTT.

This clone was observed a handful of times. The chain couples TRBV7-8 to TRBJ1-1; no definite D call. Germline CDR1 is SGHVS and CDR2 is FQNEAQ. V lost 10 bases to trimming and J lost 0 bases, with 12 bases between them. The CDR3 has 13 amino acids. The CDR3 loop is CATYSKMNTEAFF. The CDR3 DNA reads as TGTGCCACATACAGCAAGATGAACACTGAAGCTTTCTTT.

This chain joins TRBV6-1 and TRBJ2-3, with 8 positions matching TRBD1. The germline V gene encodes CDR1 MNHNS and CDR2 SASEGT. CDR3 size: 15 residues. With 3 bases clipped from V and 4 bases from J, the junction kept 6 bases outside the gene matches. Here the CDR3 reads CASSDDRGFADTQYF. The CDR3, as DNA: TGTGCCAGCAGTGATGACAGGGGTTTCGCAGATACGCAGTATTTT.

The rearrangement links TRBV2 to TRBJ1-1; the match to TRBD1 covers 9 bases. V gave up 6 bases and J gave up 0 bases; unmatched junction bases: 11. CDR1 SNHLY and CDR2 FYNNEI come from the germline V gene. The CDR3 has 17 amino acids. The CDR3: CASRPTGGPWMNTEAFF. The CDR3 nucleotides are TGTGCCAGCAGACCCACAGGGGGCCCATGGATGAACACTGAAGCTTTCTTT.

The chain recombines TRBV18 with TRBJ1-5; no clear D gene. The CDR3 totals 14 residues. CDR1 KGHSH and CDR2 LQKENI come from the germline V gene. V lost 3 bases, J lost 0 bases, and 6 bases lay in between. The CDR3 sequence is CASSPGYSNQPQHF. The DNA for the CDR3 is TGTGCCAGCTCACCCGGGTATAGCAATCAGCCCCAGCATTTT. The full variable domain, its missing parts supplied by reference TRBV18 and TRBJ1-5, is NAGVMQNPRHLVRRRGQEARLRCSPMKGHSHVYWYRQLPEEGLKFMVYLQKENIIDESGMPKERFSAEFPKEGPSILRIQQVVRGDSAAYFCASSPGYSNQPQHFGDGTRLSIL.

V usage is TRBV6-1 and J usage is TRBJ2-3; 10 bases match TRBD2. CDR1 is MNHNS, CDR2 SASEGT, per germline. This CDR3 has 18 amino acids. V was clipped by 0 bases and J by 2 bases; unmatched bases: 8. CDR3 protein: CASSEARTLAGATDTQYF. The DNA for the CDR3 is TGTGCCAGCAGTGAAGCCCGAACCCTAGCGGGGGCCACAGATACGCAGTATTTT.

The chain carries TRBV2 and TRBJ1-1, with D perhaps TRBD1 (6 bases). The ends were cut back, 5 bases at V and 11 bases at J, with 12 bases in the middle. The CDR3 has 11 residues. In germline, CDR1 is SNHLY, CDR2 FYNNEI. In DNA, the CDR3 is TGTGCCAGCAGTCACAGGGTCTTGGCTTTCTTT. This gives the protein CASSHRVLAFF.

The V and J genes are TRBV18 and TRBJ1-1; TRBD1 is a possible D gene (6 bases). The CDR3 runs 13 residues. From germline, CDR1 is KGHSH and CDR2 LQKENI. V lost 5 bases to trimming and J lost 5 bases, with 12 bases between them. Written as DNA, the CDR3 is TGTGCCAGCTCAAGAGGGGGGGATACTGAAGCTTTCTTT. Its protein is CASSRGGDTEAFF.

This chain links TRBV29-1 with TRBJ1-5; tentatively, D is TRBD1 (6 bases). Germline lookup yields CDR1 SQVTM and CDR2 ANQGSEA. V lost 1 base and J lost 4, with 8 bases in between. The CDR3 totals 13 residues. CDR3 in amino acids: CSVEVDRNQPQHF. CDR3 DNA sequence: TGCAGCGTTGAAGTTGACAGGAATCAGCCCCAGCATTTT.

The rearrangement links TRBV14 to TRBJ2-1; D might be TRBD1 (6 bases). This CDR3 spans 16 amino acids. Trimming took 0 bases from V and 6 from J, leaving 15 bases between them. Germline V gene sequence: CDR1 SGHDN, CDR2 FVKESK. This CDR3 reads CASSQDVNRVPNEQFF. In DNA form, the CDR3 reads TGTGCCAGCAGCCAAGATGTGAACAGGGTACCCAATGAGCAGTTCTTC.

The V and J genes are TRBV6-1 and TRBJ1-1, with D uncertain. V dropped 8 bases and J dropped 0 bases, with 7 bases sitting between them. The CDR3 totals 12 residues. In germline, CDR1 is MNHNS, CDR2 SASEGT. The CDR3 bases are TGTGCCAGCCACATCCTGAACACTGAAGCTTTCTTT. It encodes CASHILNTEAFF.

This chain links TRBV2 with TRBJ1-1, with D uncertain. Germline-derived CDR1 and CDR2 are SNHLY and FYNNEI. V lost 2 bases and J 4 bases, leaving 8 bases between the germline ends. There are 13 residues in the CDR3. CDR3 sequence reads: CASSEQVSTEAFF. DNA for the CDR3: TGTGCCAGCAGTGAACAGGTGAGCACTGAAGCTTTCTTT.

This chain's CDR3 is CASTLGGRVDQPQHF. The CDR3 DNA follows: TGTGCCAGCACCCTAGGCGGGAGGGTGGATCAGCCCCAGCATTTT. The chain employs TRBV6-6 and TRBJ1-5; D is uncertain. V was clipped by 7 bases and J by 5 bases, with 18 bases between them. Germline lookup yields CDR1 MNHNY and CDR2 SVGAGI (reference sequence). CDR3 length equals 15 residues.

The V call is TRBV2, the J call TRBJ2-7; weak D call: TRBD2 (7 bases). V was clipped by 8 bases and J by 3 bases, with 17 bases between them. CDR3 size: 14 residues. The germline CDR1 and CDR2 sequences are SNHLY and FYNNEI. The CDR3 sequence is CASGGGVMGYEQYF. CDR3 sequence (DNA): TGTGCCAGCGGGGGGGGCGTTATGGGCTACGAGCAGTACTTC.

This chain connects TRBV15 to TRBJ1-6; TRBD1 aligns across 8 bases. CDR1 is LNHNV and CDR2 is YYDKDF in the germline V gene (reference sequence). The V segment lost 0 bases and the J segment 8 bases; nucleotides outside the gene matches: 9. This CDR3 contains 17 residues. CDR3 nucleotide sequence: TGTGCCACCAGCAGAGATAAAGGACAGGGAAACTATTCACCCCTCCACTTT. Translating it yields CATSRDKGQGNYSPLHF.

V usage is TRBV30 and J usage is TRBJ1-2; TRBD1 matches 10 bases. CDR3 size: 12 residues. With 5 bases clipped from V and 6 bases from J, the junction kept 3 bases outside the gene matches. Per the germline V gene, CDR1 is GTSNPN and CDR2 is SVGIG (reference sequence). CDR3 amino acids: CAWGDRGHGYTF. CDR3 nucleotides: TGTGCCTGGGGGGACAGGGGACATGGCTACACCTTC.